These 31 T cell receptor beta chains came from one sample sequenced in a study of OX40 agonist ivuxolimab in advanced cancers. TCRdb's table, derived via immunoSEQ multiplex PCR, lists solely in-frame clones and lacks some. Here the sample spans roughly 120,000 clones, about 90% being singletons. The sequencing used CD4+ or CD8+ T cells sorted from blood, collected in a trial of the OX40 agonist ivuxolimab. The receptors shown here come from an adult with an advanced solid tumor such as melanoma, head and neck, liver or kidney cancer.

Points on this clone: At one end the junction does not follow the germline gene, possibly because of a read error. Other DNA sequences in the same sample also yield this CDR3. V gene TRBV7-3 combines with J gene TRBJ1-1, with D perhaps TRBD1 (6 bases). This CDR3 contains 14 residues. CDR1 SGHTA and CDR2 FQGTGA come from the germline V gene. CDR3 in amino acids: CASSLTGPNTEAFF. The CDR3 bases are TGTGCCAGCAGCCTAACAGGGCCCAACACTGAAGCTTTCTTT.

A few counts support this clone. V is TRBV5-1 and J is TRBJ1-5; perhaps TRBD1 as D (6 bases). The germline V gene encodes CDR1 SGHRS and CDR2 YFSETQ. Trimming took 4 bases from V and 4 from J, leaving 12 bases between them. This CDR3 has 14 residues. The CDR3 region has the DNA TGCGCCAGCAGCCCTCAGGGGCGAAATCAGCCCCAGCATTTT. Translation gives CASSPQGRNQPQHF.

CDR3 loop: CASSSQREQYF. The CDR3 DNA follows: TGTGCCAGCAGTTCCCAGCGCGAGCAGTACTTC. The chain carries TRBV28 and TRBJ2-7, with no clear D. Per the germline V gene, CDR1 is MDHEN and CDR2 is SYDVKM. Trimming took off 4 bases at V and 6 bases at J, with 7 bases between the two ends. The CDR3 is 11 amino acids.

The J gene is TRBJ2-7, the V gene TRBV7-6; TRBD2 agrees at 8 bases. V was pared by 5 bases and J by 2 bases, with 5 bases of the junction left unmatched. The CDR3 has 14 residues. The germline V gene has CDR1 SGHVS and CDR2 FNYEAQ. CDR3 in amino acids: CASSAREGPYEQYF. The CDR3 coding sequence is TGTGCCAGCAGCGCCCGGGAGGGGCCCTACGAGCAGTACTTC. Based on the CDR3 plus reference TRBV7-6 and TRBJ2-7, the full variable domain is GAGVSQSPRYKVTKRGQDVALRCDPISGHVSLYWYRQALGQGPEFLTYFNYEAQQDKSGLPNDRFSAERPEGSISTLTIQRTEQRDSAMYRCASSAREGPYEQYFGPGTRLTVT.

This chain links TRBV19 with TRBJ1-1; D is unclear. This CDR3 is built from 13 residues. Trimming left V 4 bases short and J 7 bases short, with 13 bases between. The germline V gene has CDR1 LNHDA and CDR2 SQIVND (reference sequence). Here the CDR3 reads CASSTPLVGEAFF. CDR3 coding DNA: TGTGCCAGTAGTACCCCCCTCGTAGGTGAAGCTTTCTTT.

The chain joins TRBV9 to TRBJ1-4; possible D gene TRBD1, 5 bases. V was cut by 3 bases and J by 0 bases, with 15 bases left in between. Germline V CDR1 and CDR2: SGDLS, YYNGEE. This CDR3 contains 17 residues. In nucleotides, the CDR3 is TGTGCCAGCAGCGGCGGGGCCCTGGGTACAACTAATGAAAAACTGTTTTTT. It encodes CASSGGALGTTNEKLFF.

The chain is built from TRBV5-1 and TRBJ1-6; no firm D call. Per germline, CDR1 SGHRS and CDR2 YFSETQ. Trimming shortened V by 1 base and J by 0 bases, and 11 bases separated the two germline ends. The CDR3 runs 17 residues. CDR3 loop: CASSLLPKSSYNSPLHF. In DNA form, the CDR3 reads TGCGCCAGCAGCTTGTTACCGAAGAGCTCCTATAATTCACCCCTCCACTTT.

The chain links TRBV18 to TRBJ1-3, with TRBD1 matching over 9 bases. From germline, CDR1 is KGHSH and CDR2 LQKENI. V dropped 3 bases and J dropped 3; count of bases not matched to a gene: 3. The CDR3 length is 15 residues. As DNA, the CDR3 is TGTGCCAGCTCACCCCAGGACAGGGGTGGAAACACCATATATTTT. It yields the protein CASSPQDRGGNTIYF.

The CDR3 here is CASSPPVAGELFF. The CDR3 DNA follows: TGTGCCAGCTCACCACCCGTGGCCGGGGAGCTGTTTTTT. V usage is TRBV18 and J usage is TRBJ2-2; D gene unclear. Trimming cost V 0 bases and J 6 bases, with 5 bases left between them. The CDR3 runs 13 residues. Germline lookup yields CDR1 KGHSH and CDR2 LQKENI. Full variable domain (missing parts from reference TRBV18 and TRBJ2-2): NAGVMQNPRHLVRRRGQEARLRCSPMKGHSHVYWYRQLPEEGLKFMVYLQKENIIDESGMPKERFSAEFPKEGPSILRIQQVVRGDSAAYFCASSPPVAGELFFGEGSRLTVL.

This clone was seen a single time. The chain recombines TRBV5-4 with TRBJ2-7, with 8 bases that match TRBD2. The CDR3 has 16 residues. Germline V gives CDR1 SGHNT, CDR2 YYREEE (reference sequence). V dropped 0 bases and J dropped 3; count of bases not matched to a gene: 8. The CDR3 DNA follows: TGTGCCAGCAGCTTGGGCGTGAGCGGGGGCCTCTACGAGCAGTACTTC. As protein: CASSLGVSGGLYEQYF.

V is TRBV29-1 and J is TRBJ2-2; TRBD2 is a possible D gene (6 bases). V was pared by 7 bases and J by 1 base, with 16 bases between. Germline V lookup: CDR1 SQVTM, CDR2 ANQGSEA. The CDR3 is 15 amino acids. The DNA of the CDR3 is TGCAGCGGAGAACGGGGGACGGGGAACACCGGGGAGCTGTTTTTT. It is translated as CSGERGTGNTGELFF.

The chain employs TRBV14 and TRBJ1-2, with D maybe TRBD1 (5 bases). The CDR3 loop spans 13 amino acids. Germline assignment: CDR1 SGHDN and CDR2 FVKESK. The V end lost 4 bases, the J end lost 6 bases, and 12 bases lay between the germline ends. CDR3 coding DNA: TGTGCCAGCAGCCTGTACGGGGGAAATGGCTACACCTTC. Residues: CASSLYGGNGYTF.

The CDR3 region is CASSFSSLTREQYF. CDR3 nucleotide sequence: TGTGCCAGCAGTTTTAGTAGCTTGACAAGAGAGCAGTACTTC. The V call is TRBV27, the J call TRBJ2-7; the D is unclear. The germline V gene has CDR1 MNHEY and CDR2 SMNVEV (reference sequence). This CDR3 spans 14 amino acids. V dropped 3 bases and J dropped 7 bases, with 16 bases sitting between them.

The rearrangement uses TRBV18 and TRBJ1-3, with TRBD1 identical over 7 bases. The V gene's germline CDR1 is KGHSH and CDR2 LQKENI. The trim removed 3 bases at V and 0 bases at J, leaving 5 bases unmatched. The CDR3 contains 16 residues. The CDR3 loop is CASSPGRTGSGNTIYF. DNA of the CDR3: TGTGCCAGCTCACCGGGCCGGACAGGCTCTGGAAACACCATATATTTT.

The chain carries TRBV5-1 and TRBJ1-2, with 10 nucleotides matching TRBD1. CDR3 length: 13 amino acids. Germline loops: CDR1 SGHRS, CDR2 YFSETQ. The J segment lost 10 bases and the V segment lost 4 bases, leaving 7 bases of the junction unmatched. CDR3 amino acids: CASSRDRGMTYTF. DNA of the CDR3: TGCGCCAGCAGCAGGGACAGGGGTATGACCTACACCTTC.

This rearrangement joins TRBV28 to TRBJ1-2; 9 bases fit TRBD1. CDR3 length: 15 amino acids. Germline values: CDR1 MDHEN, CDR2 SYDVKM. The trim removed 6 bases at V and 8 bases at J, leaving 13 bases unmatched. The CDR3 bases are TGTGCCAGCAGACCCAGGGACAGGGTAGTTCAAGGCTACACCTTC. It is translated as CASRPRDRVVQGYTF.

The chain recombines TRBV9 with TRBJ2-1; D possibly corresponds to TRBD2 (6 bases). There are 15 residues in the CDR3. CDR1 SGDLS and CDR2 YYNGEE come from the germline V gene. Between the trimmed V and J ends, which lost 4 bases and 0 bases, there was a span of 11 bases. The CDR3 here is CASSPRGSSYNEQFF. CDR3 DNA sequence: TGTGCCAGCAGCCCTCGGGGGAGCTCCTACAATGAGCAGTTCTTC.

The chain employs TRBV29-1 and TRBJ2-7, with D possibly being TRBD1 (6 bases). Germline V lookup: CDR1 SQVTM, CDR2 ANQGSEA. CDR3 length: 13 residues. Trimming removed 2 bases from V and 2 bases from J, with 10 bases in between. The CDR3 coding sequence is TGCAGCGTTGAATCAGGGGTCCCCTACGAGCAGTACTTC. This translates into CSVESGVPYEQYF.

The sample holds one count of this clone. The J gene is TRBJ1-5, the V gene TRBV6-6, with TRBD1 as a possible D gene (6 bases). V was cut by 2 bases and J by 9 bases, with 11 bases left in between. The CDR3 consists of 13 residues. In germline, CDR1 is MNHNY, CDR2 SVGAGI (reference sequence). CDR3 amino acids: CASSYGTNPPQHF. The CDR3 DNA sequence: TGTGCCAGCAGTTACGGGACAAACCCGCCCCAGCATTTT.

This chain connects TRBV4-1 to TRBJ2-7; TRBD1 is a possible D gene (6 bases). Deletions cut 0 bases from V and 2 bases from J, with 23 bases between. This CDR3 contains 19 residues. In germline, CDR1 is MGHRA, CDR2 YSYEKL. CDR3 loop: CASSQDLPPLGHLTYEQYF. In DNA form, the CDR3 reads TGCGCCAGCAGCCAAGACCTTCCACCTTTGGGACACCTCACCTACGAGCAGTACTTC.

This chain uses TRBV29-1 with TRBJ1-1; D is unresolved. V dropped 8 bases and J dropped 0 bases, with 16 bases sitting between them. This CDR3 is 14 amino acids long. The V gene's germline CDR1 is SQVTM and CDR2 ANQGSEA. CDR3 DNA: TGCAGCACTGAGGCAGGACCTATGAACACTGAAGCTTTCTTT. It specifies CSTEAGPMNTEAFF. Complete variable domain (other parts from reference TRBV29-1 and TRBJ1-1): SAVISQKPSRDICQRGTSLTIQCQVDSQVTMMFWYRQQPGQSLTLIATANQGSEATYESGFVIDKFPISRPNLTFSTLTVSNMSPEDSSIYLCSTEAGPMNTEAFFGQGTRLTVV.

The CDR3 DNA reads as TGTGCCAGCAGTCTCCGACTAGCGGGCCCGAACACCGGGGAGCTGTTTTTT. It yields the protein CASSLRLAGPNTGELFF. The gene calls are TRBV2 and TRBJ2-2; the match to TRBD2 covers 10 bases. V lost 5 bases and J lost 0; bases outside the gene matches: 6. The germline CDR1 and CDR2 sequences are SNHLY and FYNNEI. The CDR3 runs to 17 residues.

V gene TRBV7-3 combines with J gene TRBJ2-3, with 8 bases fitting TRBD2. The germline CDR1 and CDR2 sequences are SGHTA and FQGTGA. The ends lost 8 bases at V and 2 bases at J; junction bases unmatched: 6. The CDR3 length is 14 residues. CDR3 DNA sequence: TGTGCCAGCCGGGAGGGACGAACCACAGATACGCAGTATTTT. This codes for CASREGRTTDTQYF.

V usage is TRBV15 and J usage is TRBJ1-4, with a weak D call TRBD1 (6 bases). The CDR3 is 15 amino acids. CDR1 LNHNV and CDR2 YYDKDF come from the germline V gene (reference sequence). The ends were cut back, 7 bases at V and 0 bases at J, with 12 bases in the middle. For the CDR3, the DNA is TGTGCCACCACCGCAAGACAGGCAACTAATGAAAAACTGTTTTTT. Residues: CATTARQATNEKLFF.

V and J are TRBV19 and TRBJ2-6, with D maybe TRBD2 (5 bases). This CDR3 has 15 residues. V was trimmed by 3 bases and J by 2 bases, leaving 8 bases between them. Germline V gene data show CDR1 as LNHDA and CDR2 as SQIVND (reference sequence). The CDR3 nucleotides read TGTGCCAGTAGTATGGGAGCACCTGGGGCCAACGTCCTGACTTTC. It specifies CASSMGAPGANVLTF. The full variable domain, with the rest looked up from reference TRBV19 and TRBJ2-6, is DGGITQSPKYLFRKEGQNVTLSCEQNLNHDAMYWYRQDPGQGLRLIYYSQIVNDFQKGDIAEGYSVSREKKESFPLTVTSAQKNPTAFYLCASSMGAPGANVLTFGAGSRLTVL.

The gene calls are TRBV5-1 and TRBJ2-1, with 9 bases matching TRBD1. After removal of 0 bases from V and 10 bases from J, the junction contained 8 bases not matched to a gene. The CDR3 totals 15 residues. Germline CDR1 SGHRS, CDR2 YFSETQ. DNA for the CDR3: TGCGCCAGCAGCTTGGCGCGGACAGGGGCTGAAGAGCAGTTCTTC. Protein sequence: CASSLARTGAEEQFF.

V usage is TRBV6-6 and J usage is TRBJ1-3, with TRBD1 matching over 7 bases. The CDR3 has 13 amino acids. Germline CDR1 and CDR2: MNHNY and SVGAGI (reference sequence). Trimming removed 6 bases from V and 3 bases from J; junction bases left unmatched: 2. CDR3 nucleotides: TGTGCCAGCAGCCCAGGGGGTGGAAACACCATATATTTT. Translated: CASSPGGGNTIYF.

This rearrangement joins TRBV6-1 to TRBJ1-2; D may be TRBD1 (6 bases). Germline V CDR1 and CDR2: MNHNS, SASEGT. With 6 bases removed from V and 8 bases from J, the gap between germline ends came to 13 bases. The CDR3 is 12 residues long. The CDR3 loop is CASSETGNGYTF. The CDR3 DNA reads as TGTGCCAGCAGCGAAACAGGGAACGGCTACACCTTC.

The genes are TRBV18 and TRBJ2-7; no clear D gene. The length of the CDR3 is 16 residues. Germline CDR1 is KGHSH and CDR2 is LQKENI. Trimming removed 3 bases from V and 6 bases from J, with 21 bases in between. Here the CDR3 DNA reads TGTGCCAGCTCACCGTCTCCAAACCCCTATTCGCTCGAGCAGTACTTC. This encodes CASSPSPNPYSLEQYF. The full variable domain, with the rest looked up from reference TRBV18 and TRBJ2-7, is NAGVMQNPRHLVRRRGQEARLRCSPMKGHSHVYWYRQLPEEGLKFMVYLQKENIIDESGMPKERFSAEFPKEGPSILRIQQVVRGDSAAYFCASSPSPNPYSLEQYFGPGTRLTVT.

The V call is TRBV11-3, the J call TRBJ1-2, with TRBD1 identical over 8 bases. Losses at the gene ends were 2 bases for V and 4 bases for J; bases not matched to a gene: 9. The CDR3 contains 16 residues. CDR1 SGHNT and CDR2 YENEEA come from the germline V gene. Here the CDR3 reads CASSLTGTGQSYGYTF. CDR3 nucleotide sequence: TGTGCCAGCAGCTTAACCGGGACAGGACAATCCTATGGCTACACCTTC.

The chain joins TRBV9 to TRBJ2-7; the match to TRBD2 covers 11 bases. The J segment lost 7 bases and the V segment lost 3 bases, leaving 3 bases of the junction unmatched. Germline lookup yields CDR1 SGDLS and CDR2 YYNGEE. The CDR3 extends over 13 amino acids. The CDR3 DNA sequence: TGTGCCAGCAGCGGGGGGACTAGCGGTGAGCAGTACTTC. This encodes CASSGGTSGEQYF.